The 4 T cell receptor beta chains reported below all come from one sample, sequenced in a study of shared clonotypes between healthy human individuals. TCRdb keeps only in-frame clones here, not all; method: immunoSEQ multiplex PCR. The sample contains around 500,000 clones, 79% of which appear only once. The sequenced sample was PBMCs. The receptors here all came from a woman aged 40 to 55 in good health. Some clones in this sample may be carry-over from other donors' samples.

Comment on this clone: At one end, the junction sequence differs from germline, possibly due to a read error. The chain carries TRBV28 and TRBJ1-5; D gene ambiguous. Germline values: CDR1 MDHEN, CDR2 SYDVKM. The CDR3 consists of 10 residues. CDR3 nucleotide sequence: TGTGCCAGGGCCAATCAGCCCCAGCACTTT. Protein product: CARANQPQHF.

The J gene is TRBJ2-7, the V gene TRBV5-1; TRBD2 matches 11 bases. Trimming took 3 bases from V and 5 from J; bases not matched to a gene: 4. Germline V CDR1 and CDR2: SGHRS, YFSETQ. The CDR3 length is 14 residues. The CDR3 protein is CASSYGTSGDEQYF. CDR3 DNA sequence: TGCGCCAGCAGCTACGGGACTAGCGGAGACGAGCAGTACTTC.

The V call is TRBV15, the J call TRBJ1-4; 8 nucleotides line up with TRBD1. J lost 4 bases, V lost 0 bases, and 1 base had no gene match. This CDR3 contains 15 residues. Per the germline V gene, CDR1 is LNHNV and CDR2 is YYDKDF (reference sequence). CDR3 amino acids: CATSRDDRGNEKLFF. The CDR3 region has the DNA TGTGCCACCAGCAGAGATGACAGGGGTAATGAAAAACTGTTTTTT.

This clone has a handful of counts. V usage is TRBV18 and J usage is TRBJ1-5; 11 positions match TRBD1. The junction had 2 bases not matched to a gene; V was cut back by 3 bases and J by 4 bases. The CDR3 has 15 amino acids. The germline V gene has CDR1 KGHSH and CDR2 LQKENI. This CDR3 reads CASSPGTGGNQPQHF. The CDR3 region has the DNA TGTGCCAGCTCACCCGGGACAGGGGGTAATCAGCCCCAGCATTTT.